The 26 T cell receptor beta chains presented below share a single source sample, sequenced in a study of shared clonotypes between healthy human individuals. The assay was immunoSEQ multiplex PCR, and TCRdb's table has in-frame clones only and misses some. The table includes about 2 million clones, approximately 95% detected once. The source material was naive CD4+ T cells sorted from blood. Subset of the sample: CD45RA+ positively selected. All receptors come from a man aged 18 to 29 in good health.

This clone has just one count. The V call is TRBV7-9, the J call TRBJ2-1; TRBD2 might be the D (6 bases). The CDR3 is 15 amino acids. CDR1 SEHNR and CDR2 FQNEAQ come from the germline V gene (reference sequence). Trimming stripped 3 bases from V and 7 bases from J, with 16 bases between. CDR3 bases: TGTGCCAGCAGCTTTGCGCGGGGCATTGGAAATGAGCAGTTCTTC. This sequence encodes CASSFARGIGNEQFF.

This clone has more than one count but fewer than ten. The V gene is TRBV18, the J gene TRBJ2-7; tentative D call: TRBD1 (5 bases). Trimming cost V 5 bases and J 3 bases, with 14 bases left between them. This CDR3 comprises 14 residues. CDR1 KGHSH and CDR2 LQKENI come from the germline V gene. The CDR3 protein is CASSAGHTRYEQYF. Written as DNA, the CDR3 is TGTGCCAGCTCAGCCGGACATACCCGCTACGAGCAGTACTTC.

The V call is TRBV5-4, the J call TRBJ1-2, with D maybe TRBD1 (5 bases). V was clipped by 0 bases and J by 0 bases, with 9 bases between them. This CDR3 has 15 amino acids. Germline CDR1 and CDR2: SGHNT and YYREEE (reference sequence). Here the CDR3 reads CASSLGGLSNYGYTF. In DNA form, the CDR3 reads TGTGCCAGCAGCTTGGGGGGCCTCTCTAACTATGGCTACACCTTC.

V and J are TRBV5-1 and TRBJ2-3; TRBD2 aligns across 11 bases. V lost 0 bases, J lost 1 base, and 7 bases stayed unmatched. Germline lookup yields CDR1 SGHRS and CDR2 YFSETQ. The CDR3 has 18 amino acids. In DNA form, the CDR3 reads TGCGCCAGCAGCTTGGCTAGCGGGGGGAGCCGCGGCACAGATACGCAGTATTTT. As protein: CASSLASGGSRGTDTQYF. The variable domain in full, with the rest retrieved from reference TRBV5-1 and TRBJ2-3, is KAGVTQTPRYLIKTRGQQVTLSCSPISGHRSVSWYQQTPGQGLQFLFEYFSETQRNKGNFPGRFSGRQFSNSRSEMNVSTLELGDSALYLCASSLASGGSRGTDTQYFGPGTRLTVL.

The gene calls are TRBV10-3 and TRBJ2-7; 7 bases line up with TRBD1. This CDR3 has 13 amino acids. V lost 8 bases and J lost 3; bases outside the gene matches: 7. The germline V gene encodes CDR1 ENHRY and CDR2 SYGVKD. In nucleotides, the CDR3 is TGTGCCATCGCCGGGACAGAACTCTACGAGCAGTACTTC. Translated: CAIAGTELYEQYF.

J is TRBJ2-4 and V is TRBV1. TRBV1 is classified as a pseudogene. The CDR3 consists of 16 residues. The CDR3 DNA sequence: TGCACCAGCAGCCACTATAAAGGGCTAGCCAAAAACATTCAGTACTTC. Its protein is CTSSHYKGLAKNIQYF.

Notes on this clone: Other nucleotide sequences from this sample produce the same CDR3. This chain connects TRBV5-1 to TRBJ2-3, with 8 bases identical to TRBD2. Per the germline V gene, CDR1 is SGHRS and CDR2 is YFSETQ. The CDR3 runs 16 residues. The V gene end was trimmed by 0 bases and the J gene end by 2 bases; junction bases not matched to a gene: 5. The CDR3 sequence: CASSLGAGGPTDTQYF. As DNA, the CDR3 is TGCGCCAGCAGCTTGGGGGCGGGAGGCCCCACAGATACGCAGTATTTT.

The chain couples TRBV27 to TRBJ1-6; D is uncertain. Germline V gene sequence: CDR1 MNHEY, CDR2 SMNVEV (reference sequence). This CDR3 has 14 residues. V was shortened by 2 bases and J by 7 bases, with 9 bases between the two germline ends. The CDR3 loop reads CASSLNRVNSPLHF. The CDR3 nucleotides are TGTGCCAGCAGTTTAAACAGAGTCAATTCACCCCTCCACTTT.

The genes are TRBV5-1 and TRBJ2-1; TRBD2 matches at 8 bases. Per the germline V gene, CDR1 is SGHRS and CDR2 is YFSETQ. There are 18 residues in the CDR3. Unmatched junction bases numbered 8, after V lost 0 bases and J lost 0 bases. The CDR3 spells CASSLVPGLAGSYNEQFF. CDR3 bases: TGCGCCAGCAGCTTGGTCCCGGGGCTAGCGGGCTCCTACAATGAGCAGTTCTTC. Filled out from reference TRBV5-1 and TRBJ2-1, the complete variable domain reads KAGVTQTPRYLIKTRGQQVTLSCSPISGHRSVSWYQQTPGQGLQFLFEYFSETQRNKGNFPGRFSGRQFSNSRSEMNVSTLELGDSALYLCASSLVPGLAGSYNEQFFGPGTRLTVL.

This clone was detected only once. This rearrangement joins TRBV4-1 to TRBJ2-3, with 13 bases that match TRBD2. The CDR3 is made up of 16 amino acids. J gave up 2 bases and V 4 bases, and 3 bases lay outside the gene matches. Germline CDR1 MGHRA, CDR2 YSYEKL. The chain's CDR3 is CASSRGTSGVTDTQYF. DNA of the CDR3: TGCGCCAGCAGCCGAGGGACTAGCGGGGTCACAGATACGCAGTATTTT.

The rearrangement uses TRBV11-3 and TRBJ2-3, with 8 bases fitting TRBD2. CDR1 SGHNT and CDR2 YENEEA come from the germline V gene. CDR3 length: 14 residues. V shed 6 bases and J 5 bases; nucleotides not matched to a gene: 7. CDR3 sequence (DNA): TGTGCCAGCAGTATCCGGGGGGGCCTAGATACGCAGTATTTT. Amino acids: CASSIRGGLDTQYF.

V and J are TRBV6-6 and TRBJ2-7, with TRBD2 identical over 7 bases. The germline gives CDR1 MNHNY, CDR2 SVGAGI (reference sequence). With 5 bases clipped from V and 5 bases from J, the junction kept 15 bases outside the gene matches. CDR3 length: 16 residues. The CDR3 region has the DNA TGTGCCAGCAGTCAGAACCGGGACTACTTGATCAACGAGCAGTACTTC. Amino acids: CASSQNRDYLINEQYF.

The chain combines TRBV2 with TRBJ2-7; 11 bases line up with TRBD2. J lost 4 bases, V lost 4 bases, and 9 bases had no gene match. This CDR3 is built from 16 residues. Germline CDR1 is SNHLY and CDR2 is FYNNEI. The CDR3 sequence is CASSAWPLAGVYEQYF. CDR3 bases: TGTGCCAGCAGTGCATGGCCACTAGCGGGAGTTTACGAGCAGTACTTC.

The chain carries TRBV6-5 and TRBJ1-5; D is possibly TRBD1 (5 bases). V lost 2 bases to trimming and J lost 4 bases, with 15 bases between them. Germline V gene sequence: CDR1 MNHEY, CDR2 SVGAGI. The CDR3 has 16 amino acids. The CDR3 DNA is TGTGCCAGCAGTTACGGGGGTAAAGGTGGAAATCAGCCCCAGCATTTT. Its translation is CASSYGGKGGNQPQHF.

This clone was seen only a few times. The chain couples TRBV6-6 to TRBJ2-7, with 8 bases aligning to TRBD1. CDR3 length equals 15 residues. Germline CDR1 is MNHNY and CDR2 is SVGAGI (reference sequence). Trimming removed 7 bases from V and 3 bases from J; junction bases left unmatched: 11. The CDR3 here is CASMPTGADRYEQYF. The CDR3 coding sequence is TGTGCCAGCATGCCGACAGGGGCTGACCGCTACGAGCAGTACTTC.

V usage is TRBV19 and J usage is TRBJ1-1, with D maybe TRBD1 (5 bases). Trimming stripped 0 bases from V and 5 bases from J, with 10 bases between. Germline loops: CDR1 LNHDA, CDR2 SQIVND (reference sequence). The CDR3 covers 14 residues. The CDR3 nucleotides are TGTGCCAGTAGTATAGAGGGCAGGGTGACTGAAGCTTTCTTT. This codes for CASSIEGRVTEAFF.

The V and J genes are TRBV5-8 and TRBJ1-2; D is unclear. Trimming shortened V by 4 bases and J by 8 bases, and 9 bases separated the two germline ends. The CDR3 has 11 residues. From germline, CDR1 is SGHTS and CDR2 YDEGEE. CDR3: CASSENLGYTF. Here the CDR3 DNA reads TGTGCCAGCAGCGAGAACCTCGGCTACACCTTC.

The chain joins TRBV7-2 to TRBJ1-2; D may be TRBD1 (5 bases). Trimming stripped 4 bases from V and 8 bases from J, with 14 bases between. The CDR3 is 13 residues long. Germline CDR1 SGHTA, CDR2 FQGNSA. CDR3 nucleotides: TGTGCCAGCAGCTCAGGAGGGGCAAGGGGCTACACCTTC. Translation gives CASSSGGARGYTF.

The gene calls are TRBV6-5 and TRBJ1-1, with 11 bases aligning to TRBD1. There are 14 residues in the CDR3. The ends lost 2 bases at V and 10 bases at J; junction bases unmatched: 6. The V gene's germline CDR1 is MNHEY and CDR2 SVGAGI. CDR3 amino acids: CASSYDGQGAGAFF. CDR3 in DNA: TGTGCCAGCAGTTACGATGGACAGGGGGCTGGAGCTTTCTTT.

A word on this clone: This sample also contains other DNA sequences that code for the same CDR3. V is TRBV6-5 and J is TRBJ2-5; 8 bases match TRBD2. This CDR3 comprises 14 residues. CDR1 is MNHEY, CDR2 SVGAGI, per germline. The junction had 4 bases not matched to a gene; V was cut back by 6 bases and J by 1 base. In nucleotides, the CDR3 is TGTGCCAGCAGCCGGGGGGGGGTCCAAGAGACCCAGTACTTC. Its protein is CASSRGGVQETQYF.

V is TRBV6-5 and J is TRBJ1-2; D is perhaps TRBD1 (6 bases). Deletions cut 6 bases from V and 4 bases from J, with 18 bases between. Germline V gives CDR1 MNHEY, CDR2 SVGAGI. There are 15 residues in the CDR3. CDR3 nucleotide sequence: TGTGCCAGCAGAGAACAGGGTGCCTCGGGCTATGGCTACACCTTC. This gives the protein CASREQGASGYGYTF.

The chain recombines TRBV27 with TRBJ1-6, with D perhaps TRBD1 (5 bases). CDR3 length equals 15 residues. Germline CDR1 is MNHEY and CDR2 is SMNVEV (reference sequence). The V end lost 8 bases, the J end lost 10 bases, and 21 bases lay between the germline ends. CDR3 sequence reads: CASGRTTGLRSPLHF. The CDR3 DNA is TGTGCCAGCGGCAGAACAACAGGTCTACGGTCACCCCTCCACTTT.

The CDR3 region is CASSSPGGGEQYF. CDR3 bases: TGTGCCAGCAGCTCCCCGGGTGGGGGCGAGCAGTACTTC. This sequence joins TRBV28 and TRBJ2-7; perhaps D is TRBD1 or TRBD2 (5 bases each). Germline V gives CDR1 MDHEN, CDR2 SYDVKM. CDR3 size: 13 residues. Trimming left V 6 bases short and J 6 bases short, with 15 bases between.

This sequence joins TRBV15 and TRBJ1-1; D call uncertain. Germline V lookup: CDR1 LNHNV, CDR2 YYDKDF (reference sequence). The CDR3 is 13 residues long. V was pared by 6 bases and J by 1 base, with 9 bases between. CDR3 loop: CATRGRQNTEAFF. For the CDR3, the DNA is TGTGCCACCAGAGGCCGACAGAACACTGAAGCTTTCTTT.

CDR3 amino acids: CASSSGQGTDTEAFF. The CDR3 DNA follows: TGTGCCAGCAGCTCAGGGCAGGGTACGGACACTGAAGCTTTCTTT. V and J are TRBV11-3 and TRBJ1-1, with D tentatively TRBD1 (5 bases). The CDR3 consists of 15 residues. CDR1 SGHNT and CDR2 YENEEA come from the germline V gene. V was trimmed by 4 bases and J by 3 bases, leaving 15 bases between them.

This clone was recorded a few times. The V call is TRBV2, the J call TRBJ1-6; weak D call: TRBD1 (5 bases). CDR3 size: 15 residues. Germline CDR1 and CDR2: SNHLY and FYNNEI. V lost 8 bases and J 0 bases, leaving 11 bases between the germline ends. CDR3 sequence: CASEPGSSYNSPLHF. The CDR3 coding sequence is TGTGCCAGCGAACCAGGGAGCTCCTATAATTCACCCCTCCACTTT.